This entry features one T cell receptor beta chain sequence. Its antigen is currently unknown. Generated by immunoSEQ multiplex PCR, the TCRdb table keeps only in-frame clones and is missing some. The table records some 150,000 clones, around 92% of them present only once. This specimen belongs to a study of T cell responses to AZD1222 COVID-19 vaccine. Turning to the study itself: The study pooled second doses at about 4 or about 12 weeks. Study-level findings and limits: At baseline, seropositivity was found in only five or six AZD1222 recipients.

From germline, CDR1 is LGHDT and CDR2 YNNKEL (reference sequence). This CDR3 comprises 13 residues. Trimming took off 5 bases at V and 10 bases at J, with 12 bases between the two ends. The chain links TRBV3-1 (or the pseudogene TRBV3-2) to TRBJ1-6; D gene uncertain. The sequences come from peripheral blood, collected on day 0 of AZD1222 vaccination. The sequence was collected from an adult in good health. The DNA for the CDR3 is TGTGCCAGCAGCTTTAGCCAGGACTCACCCCTCCACTTT. As protein: CASSFSQDSPLHF.